These 21 T cell receptor beta chains came from one sample sequenced in a study of blood T cells in healthy people across ages. With a J-beta primer mix and a sample-barcoded 5' primer, a second PCR ran about 7 to 12 cycles. MiXCR, run by TCRdb on the 5' RACE reads, gives a single entry per CDR3 protein. The sample lists roughly 1,500,000 distinct CDR3 sequences, around two fifths occurring once. The sequenced sample consisted of blood. These TCRs come from a woman in her late teens or twenties in good health.

V usage is TRBV12-3 or TRBV12-4 and J usage is TRBJ1-2; 7 bases map to TRBD1. CDR3 length: 15 residues. The V segment lost 5 bases and the J segment 1 base; nucleotides outside the gene matches: 7. This chain's CDR3 is CASSPTGWINYGYTF. CDR3 sequence (DNA): TGTGCCAGCAGTCCGACAGGGTGGATTAACTATGGCTACACCTTC.

The rearrangement joins TRBV7-9 to TRBJ2-7, with a weak D call TRBD2 (6 bases). The CDR3 sequence is 13 residues long. Looked up from germline, CDR1 is SEHNR and CDR2 is FQNEAQ (reference sequence). V was clipped by 3 bases and J by 7 bases, with 13 bases between them. The CDR3 DNA is TGTGCCAGCAGCTTCTTTAGCGGCCATGAGCAGTACTTC. This sequence encodes CASSFFSGHEQYF.

The rearrangement uses TRBV20-1 and TRBJ1-2, with D maybe TRBD1 (5 bases). The V gene's germline CDR1 is DFQATT and CDR2 SNEGSKA (reference sequence). There are 13 residues in the CDR3. Trimming removed 3 bases at V and 4 bases at J, with 12 bases between. CDR3 protein: CSASPRVGYGYTF. The CDR3 nucleotides are TGCAGTGCTAGTCCCAGGGTCGGCTATGGCTACACCTTC.

This clonotype was picked up one time. Being one base from a much bigger clone, this may be a read error. The chain has TRBV4-2 and TRBJ2-1; a weak D match, TRBD1 (5 bases). The CDR3 runs to 13 residues. The germline CDR1 and CDR2 sequences are LGHNA and YNFKEQ. CDR3 nucleotide sequence: TGTGCCAGCAGCCCGCGACTCATGACAGAGCGGTTCTTC. As protein: CASSPRLMTERFF.

J is TRBJ2-3 and V is TRBV2, with a tentative D call TRBD2 (6 bases). The CDR3 covers 13 residues. With 4 bases removed from V and 6 bases from J, the gap between germline ends came to 11 bases. Germline loops: CDR1 SNHLY, CDR2 FYNNEI. For the CDR3, the DNA is TGTGCCAGCAGTGCGGTCGGAGGGGATACGCAGTATTTT. This translates into CASSAVGGDTQYF.

CDR3 coding DNA: TGTGCCAGCAGTGAAGGACAGGGGCCCTCCTACGAGCAGTACTTC. This translates into CASSEGQGPSYEQYF. The chain recombines TRBV28 with TRBJ2-7, with 9 nucleotides matching TRBD1. Germline V gene data show CDR1 as MDHEN and CDR2 as SYDVKM. V was pared by 5 bases and J by 0 bases, with 5 bases of the junction left unmatched. The CDR3 is made up of 15 amino acids.

The CDR3 here is CASKVDQLLSSYEQYF. CDR3 bases: TGTGCCAGCAAGGTGGATCAACTGCTTAGCTCCTACGAGCAGTACTTC. The chain employs TRBV2 and TRBJ2-7; D not certain. CDR1 and CDR2 from the germline V gene are SNHLY and FYNNEI. Trimming removed 7 bases from V and 0 bases from J, with 19 bases in between. This CDR3 comprises 16 residues.

The chain carries TRBV2 and TRBJ2-4; 10 bases agree with TRBD1. V gave up 3 bases and J gave up 9 bases; unmatched junction bases: 5. Germline CDR1 SNHLY, CDR2 FYNNEI. This CDR3 is built from 14 residues. CDR3 sequence: CASSERQGAIIQYF. CDR3 DNA sequence: TGTGCCAGCAGTGAGAGACAGGGGGCTATCATTCAGTACTTC.

CDR3 protein: CSARVLLAGGRSYEQYF. For the CDR3, the DNA is TGCAGTGCTAGAGTATTGCTAGCGGGGGGGCGTTCCTACGAGCAGTACTTC. The rearrangement uses TRBV20-1 and TRBJ2-4; the match to TRBD2 covers 12 bases. The end of the DNA aligns better with TRBJ2-7, so the J call may be wrong. Germline V gene lookup returns CDR1 DFQATT and CDR2 SNEGSKA (reference sequence). This CDR3 has 17 amino acids.

This clonotype showed up just a few times. CDR3 coding DNA: TGCGCCAGCAGCCAAGTGGGCGCCAACGAGCAGTACTTC. Encoded protein: CASSQVGANEQYF. This chain links TRBV4-1 with TRBJ2-7; D ambiguous. The CDR3 spans 13 residues. V lost 1 base, J lost 5 bases, and 9 bases lay in between. The germline CDR1 and CDR2 sequences are MGHRA and YSYEKL.

This clonotype has a handful of counts. The chain carries TRBV21-1 and TRBJ2-5; the D call TRBD2 from the table was never checked on the DNA. TRBV21-1 is reported as a pseudogene. There are 15 residues in the CDR3. The CDR3 loop reads CARRGALRAQETQYF. CDR3 bases: TGTGCCAGGCGGGGGGCCCTAAGGGCGCAAGAGACCCAGTACTTC.

This clonotype was detected many times. This sequence joins TRBV12-3 or TRBV12-4 and TRBJ1-2; TRBD1 is a possible D gene (6 bases). The CDR3 runs to 13 residues. Deletions cut 4 bases from V and 4 bases from J, with 10 bases between. CDR3 sequence: CASSWDKTYGYTF. The CDR3 DNA sequence: TGTGCCAGCAGTTGGGACAAGACCTATGGCTACACCTTC.

The gene calls are TRBV7-2 and TRBJ2-3; D gene uncertain. Germline V CDR1 and CDR2: SGHTA, FQGNSA. V dropped 7 bases and J dropped 1 base, with 15 bases sitting between them. This CDR3 spans 15 amino acids. The CDR3 region is CASNPRAPRTDTQYF. CDR3 DNA sequence: TGTGCCAGCAACCCCAGAGCCCCTCGCACAGATACGCAGTATTTT.

A remark on this clonotype: A much larger clone differs by one base, so this may be a read error. This chain joins TRBV28 and TRBJ1-4; D is undetermined. Germline assignment: CDR1 MDHEN and CDR2 SYDVKM. V lost 8 bases to trimming and J lost 8 bases, with 9 bases between them. The CDR3 has 11 amino acids. For the CDR3, the DNA is TGTGCCAGCTACACCCAGGAAAAACTGTTTTTT. Encoded protein: CASYTQEKLFF.

This rearrangement joins TRBV6-1 to TRBJ2-5; TRBD2 aligns across 8 bases. The trim removed 5 bases at V and 2 bases at J, leaving 7 bases unmatched. There are 15 residues in the CDR3. Germline V gene sequence: CDR1 MNHNS, CDR2 SASEGT. The CDR3, as DNA: TGTGCCAGCAGTACTAGAAGCGGGAGTCAAGAGACCCAGTACTTC. This encodes CASSTRSGSQETQYF.

The V gene is TRBV27, the J gene TRBJ2-6; tentatively, D is TRBD1 (5 bases). The V end lost 5 bases, the J end lost 4 bases, and 9 bases lay between the germline ends. The CDR3 has 14 residues. Germline V lookup: CDR1 MNHEY, CDR2 SMNVEV (reference sequence). In DNA, the CDR3 is TGTGCCAGCAGTCGAAAGGGGGGGGCCAACGTCCTGACTTTC. This gives the protein CASSRKGGANVLTF.

On this clonotype itself: A junction boundary mismatches the germline segment, possibly from a read error. The CDR3 sequence: CATSDYSGTGELFF. The CDR3 DNA sequence: TGTGCCACCAGTGACTACTCCGGCACCGGGGAGCTGTTTTTT. This chain uses TRBV10-3 with TRBJ2-2; perhaps TRBD2 as D (5 bases). Germline CDR1 reads ENHRY; CDR2 reads SYGVKD. The CDR3 covers 14 residues.

Regarding this clonotype: Just one base apart from a much larger clone, this may be a read error. The J gene is TRBJ2-7, the V gene TRBV6-2 or TRBV6-3, with 12 bases fitting TRBD1. Trimming cost V 2 bases and J 2 bases; bases outside gene matches: 1. Germline CDR1 is MNHEY and CDR2 is SVGEGT. The CDR3 runs to 15 residues. The CDR3 loop reads CASSYGTGGPYEQYF. The CDR3 DNA follows: TGTGCCAGCAGTTACGGGACAGGGGGCCCCTACGAGCAGTACTTC.

V usage is TRBV27 and J usage is TRBJ1-5, with D unresolved. CDR1 MNHEY and CDR2 SMNVEV come from the germline V gene (reference sequence). This CDR3 contains 15 residues. Trimming cost V 4 bases and J 3 bases, with 13 bases left between them. CDR3 sequence (DNA): TGTGCCAGCAGTTCAGGTTCAGGTTACAATCAGCCCCAGCATTTT. The encoded protein is CASSSGSGYNQPQHF.

This clonotype was seen at least ten times. The chain combines TRBV6-1 with TRBJ1-2; 8 bases line up with TRBD1. V shed 3 bases and J 0 bases; nucleotides not matched to a gene: 3. CDR3 length: 15 amino acids. The germline V gene has CDR1 MNHNS and CDR2 SASEGT. CDR3 coding DNA: TGTGCCAGCAGTGACTGGACAGGGCCTAACTATGGCTACACCTTC. The encoded protein is CASSDWTGPNYGYTF.

This sequence joins TRBV27 and TRBJ1-2, with a tentative D call TRBD1 (5 bases). CDR3 length: 13 amino acids. Trimming left V 5 bases short and J 4 bases short, with 11 bases between. The germline V gene encodes CDR1 MNHEY and CDR2 SMNVEV (reference sequence). The CDR3 sequence: CASSPGVAYGYTF. DNA of the CDR3: TGTGCCAGCAGTCCGGGGGTTGCCTATGGCTACACCTTC.